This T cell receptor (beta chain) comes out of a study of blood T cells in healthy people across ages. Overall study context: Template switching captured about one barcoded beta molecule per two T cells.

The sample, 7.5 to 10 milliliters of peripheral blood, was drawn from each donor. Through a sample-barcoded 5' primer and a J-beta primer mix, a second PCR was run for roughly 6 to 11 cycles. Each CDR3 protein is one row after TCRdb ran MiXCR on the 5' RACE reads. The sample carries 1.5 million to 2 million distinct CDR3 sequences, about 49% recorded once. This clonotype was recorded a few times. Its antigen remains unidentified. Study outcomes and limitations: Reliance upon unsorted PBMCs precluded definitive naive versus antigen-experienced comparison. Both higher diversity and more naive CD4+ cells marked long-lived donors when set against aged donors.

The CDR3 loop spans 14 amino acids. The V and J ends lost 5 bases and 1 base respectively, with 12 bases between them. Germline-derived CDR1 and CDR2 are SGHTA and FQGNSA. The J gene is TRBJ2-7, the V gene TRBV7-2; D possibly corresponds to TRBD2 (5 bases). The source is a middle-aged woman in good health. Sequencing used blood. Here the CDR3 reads CASSRGSSSYEQYF. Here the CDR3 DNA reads TGTGCCAGCAGCCGAGGGTCCTCTTCCTACGAGCAGTACTTC. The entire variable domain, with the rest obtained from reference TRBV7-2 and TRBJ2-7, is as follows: GAGVSQSPSNKVTEKGKDVELRCDPISGHTALYWYRQSLGQGLEFLIYFQGNSAPDKSGLPSDRFSAERTGGSVSTLTIQRTQQEDSAVYLCASSRGSSSYEQYFGPGTRLTVT.